Listed here are 31 T cell receptor beta chains from one sample, sequenced in a study of blood T cells in healthy people across ages. A second PCR, run for about 7 to 11 cycles, used a sample-barcoded 5' primer plus a J-beta primer mix. TCRdb independently ran MiXCR on the 5' RACE reads; one entry per CDR3 protein. The table lists about 1.7 million distinct CDR3 sequences, about 30% of them singletons. Sample: blood. Source of these receptors: a woman aged 25 to 39 in good health.

About this clonotype: At one boundary the junction diverges from the germline segment, which might be a read error. V is TRBV11-2 and J is TRBJ2-6; D might be TRBD1 or TRBD2, each matching 5 bases. This CDR3 is 16 amino acids long. The germline V gene encodes CDR1 SGHAT and CDR2 FQNNGV. CDR3 region: CASSLRIGSGANVPTF. The CDR3 bases are TGTGCCAGCAGCTTAAGGATAGGGTCCGGGGCCAACGTCCCGACTTTC.

The CDR3 DNA follows: TGTGCCAGCAGTTCAGCCTTAAAATTCTACGAGCAGTACTTC. This translates into CASSSALKFYEQYF. The rearrangement links TRBV27 to TRBJ2-7; D is undetermined. V shed 4 bases and J shed 3 bases, with 13 bases lying between them. Germline V gene data show CDR1 as MNHEY and CDR2 as SMNVEV (reference sequence). The CDR3 length is 14 residues.

This clonotype was recorded a few times. The J gene is TRBJ2-7, the V gene TRBV4-1; no clear D. Germline CDR1 is MGHRA and CDR2 is YSYEKL. The germline V and J ends were trimmed by 3 bases and 1 base, with 10 bases remaining between them. This CDR3 contains 14 residues. This chain's CDR3 is CASSQADLSYEQYF. In nucleotides, the CDR3 is TGCGCCAGCAGCCAGGCGGACCTTTCCTACGAGCAGTACTTC.

The chain combines TRBV29-1 with TRBJ1-2; 8 nucleotides agree with TRBD1. V lost 0 bases to trimming and J lost 4 bases; unmatched junction nucleotides: 10. The germline V gene has CDR1 SQVTM and CDR2 ANQGSEA. The CDR3 consists of 16 residues. The CDR3 spells CSVEDPNGQGGYGYTF. CDR3 DNA sequence: TGCAGCGTTGAAGATCCCAATGGACAGGGAGGCTATGGCTACACCTTC.

This clonotype occurred a few times. The chain joins TRBV11-2 to TRBJ2-5, with D possibly being TRBD2 (5 bases). The V gene lost 1 base and the J gene lost 2 bases, with 11 bases spanning the gap. Germline loops: CDR1 SGHAT, CDR2 FQNNGV. CDR3 size: 15 residues. The CDR3 DNA reads TGTGCCAGCAGCTTAGTTCCTCGGGGTCAAGAGACCCAGTACTTC. Its protein is CASSLVPRGQETQYF. Variable domain in full (rest from reference TRBV11-2 and TRBJ2-5): EAGVAQSPRYKIIEKRQSVAFWCNPISGHATLYWYQQILGQGPKLLIQFQNNGVVDDSQLPKDRFSAERLKGVDSTLKIQPAKLEDSAVYLCASSLVPRGQETQYFGPGTRLLVL.

The V call is TRBV29-1, the J call TRBJ2-1; a possible D gene is TRBD1 (6 bases). CDR3 size: 11 residues. Between the trimmed V and J ends, which lost 7 bases and 9 bases, there was a span of 13 bases. Germline loops: CDR1 SQVTM, CDR2 ANQGSEA. This CDR3 reads CSARGGSEQFF. The DNA of the CDR3 is TGCAGCGCCCGAGGGGGTAGTGAGCAGTTCTTC.

This clonotype was counted at least ten times. This rearrangement joins TRBV7-2 to TRBJ2-7, with D perhaps matching TRBD2 (6 bases). The CDR3 is 15 amino acids. The germline CDR1 and CDR2 sequences are SGHTA and FQGNSA. V shed 2 bases and J shed 1 base, with 12 bases lying between them. The CDR3 here is CASSLNGGTSYEQYF. DNA of the CDR3: TGTGCCAGCAGCTTAAACGGCGGGACTTCCTACGAGCAGTACTTC.

This clonotype occurred a few times. The chain uses TRBV5-1 and TRBJ2-1; 7 bases fit TRBD1. Per germline, CDR1 SGHRS and CDR2 YFSETQ. CDR3 length equals 15 residues. J was trimmed by 3 bases and V by 3 bases; bases with no gene match: 6. The CDR3 reads CASSSDWDSYNEQFF. The CDR3 DNA reads as TGCGCCAGCAGCTCCGATTGGGACAGCTACAATGAGCAGTTCTTC.

In regard to this clonotype: A much larger clone differs by one base, so this may be a read error. This chain connects TRBV10-2 to TRBJ1-1, with TRBD1 identical over 7 bases. This CDR3 has 15 residues. Germline values: CDR1 WSHSY, CDR2 SAAADI. The CDR3 is CTSSETTGLNTEAFF. CDR3 in DNA: TGCACCAGCAGTGAGACGACAGGGTTGAACACTGAAGCTTTCTTT.

This clonotype has more than one count but fewer than ten. The rearrangement joins TRBV6-6 to TRBJ2-3, with D tentatively TRBD2 (5 bases). The CDR3 extends over 15 amino acids. The ends were cut back, 1 base at V and 0 bases at J, with 8 bases in the middle. Germline V gives CDR1 MNHNY, CDR2 SVGAGI (reference sequence). CDR3 coding DNA: TGTGCCAGCAGTTACTATGGAGGTAGCACAGATACGCAGTATTTT. Translating it yields CASSYYGGSTDTQYF.

The chain's CDR3 is CASRGAGEQFF. CDR3 nucleotides: TGTGCCAGCAGGGGAGCGGGGGAGCAGTTCTTC. The V call is TRBV2, the J call TRBJ2-1, with 7 bases lining up with TRBD2. The V gene end was trimmed by 6 bases and the J gene end by 10 bases; junction bases not matched to a gene: 3. The CDR3 has 11 residues. Per the germline V gene, CDR1 is SNHLY and CDR2 is FYNNEI.

The V gene is TRBV7-2, the J gene TRBJ2-3; D is undetermined. Germline loops: CDR1 SGHTA, CDR2 FQGNSA. Trimming pared 0 bases from V and 0 bases from J, leaving 7 bases between. CDR3 length: 15 amino acids. CDR3 protein: CASSLAGWSTDTQYF. The CDR3 DNA follows: TGTGCCAGCAGCTTAGCCGGGTGGAGCACAGATACGCAGTATTTT.

This clonotype was recorded at least ten times. The chain carries TRBV6-4 and TRBJ2-3; D might be TRBD2 (6 bases). The CDR3 runs to 14 residues. V was clipped by 5 bases and J by 4 bases, with 13 bases between them. Germline values: CDR1 MRHNA, CDR2 SNTAGT. DNA of the CDR3: TGTGCCAGCAGTTCAACGGGGGAGGCAGATACGCAGTATTTT. It encodes CASSSTGEADTQYF.

This chain joins TRBV7-6 and TRBJ2-6; D ambiguous. Trimming removed 5 bases at V and 0 bases at J, with 20 bases between. Germline CDR1 SGHVS, CDR2 FNYEAQ. CDR3 length: 19 amino acids. CDR3 loop: CASSPGGHQSPSGANVLTF. The CDR3 nucleotides read TGTGCCAGCAGCCCCGGTGGGCATCAGTCGCCCTCTGGGGCCAACGTCCTGACTTTC.

This clonotype was recorded a few times. The rearrangement joins TRBV27 to TRBJ2-1; D call uncertain. The germline V gene encodes CDR1 MNHEY and CDR2 SMNVEV (reference sequence). The V end was cut by 2 bases, the J end by 4 bases, with 18 bases between. The CDR3 has 17 amino acids. Here the CDR3 DNA reads TGTGCCAGCAGTTTACCTGGTGGCAGGCAACTTTACAATGAGCAGTTCTTC. Translation gives CASSLPGGRQLYNEQFF.

The rearrangement uses TRBV5-1 and TRBJ2-3, with TRBD2 identical over 7 bases. V dropped 4 bases and J dropped 3; count of bases not matched to a gene: 5. This CDR3 is 14 amino acids long. Per germline, CDR1 SGHRS and CDR2 YFSETQ. The CDR3 nucleotides read TGCGCCAGCAGCAGTAGCGGGCCTACAGATACGCAGTATTTT. It specifies CASSSSGPTDTQYF.

The chain joins TRBV28 to TRBJ2-1; D uncertain. The CDR3 extends over 18 amino acids. Trimming removed 5 bases at V and 2 bases at J, with 22 bases between. CDR1 MDHEN and CDR2 SYDVKM come from the germline V gene. The CDR3, as DNA: TGTGCCAGCAGTCAAATCCGTTGGCCAGAAAGCCCCTACAATGAGCAGTTCTTC. Translated: CASSQIRWPESPYNEQFF.

In its sample, this clonotype was seen a few times. One end of the junction varies from germline; a read error may be responsible. The V call is TRBV12-3 or TRBV12-4, the J call TRBJ1-4; D possibly corresponds to TRBD1 (6 bases). The CDR3 has 15 amino acids. The CDR3 nucleotides read TGTGCCAGCAGTACCCGGGACACAGATAATGAAAAGCTGTTTTTT. Translating it yields CASSTRDTDNEKLFF.

This clonotype has only a few counts. This chain joins TRBV2 and TRBJ2-5, with 11 bases identical to TRBD1. The CDR3 covers 17 residues. With V trimmed by 0 bases and J by 7 bases, 10 bases remained unmatched. The germline V gene has CDR1 SNHLY and CDR2 FYNNEI. CDR3 DNA: TGTGCCAGCAGTGAAGCGGGGGGGACAGGGGGTTTTGGGACCCAGTACTTC. Translating it yields CASSEAGGTGGFGTQYF.

As for this clonotype: The junction departs from germline at one end; a sequencing error may be responsible. V gene TRBV4-3 combines with J gene TRBJ2-3; 8 bases fit TRBD1. The CDR3 consists of 16 residues. CDR1 and CDR2 (germline): LGHNA, YSLEER. The CDR3 coding sequence is TGCGTCAGCAGCCCCCGGTGGACAGGGTGGACAGATACGCAGTATTTT. Translating gives CVSSPRWTGWTDTQYF.

This clonotype was observed a handful of times. The chain employs TRBV9 and TRBJ2-3; TRBD1 or TRBD2 may be the D gene (5 bases each). This CDR3 is built from 16 residues. The germline CDR1 and CDR2 sequences are SGDLS and YYNGEE. V was pared by 4 bases and J by 5 bases, with 20 bases between. The chain's CDR3 is CASSPSIGANGDTQYF. CDR3 coding DNA: TGTGCCAGCAGCCCCTCGATCGGGGCCAATGGAGATACGCAGTATTTT.

This clonotype was detected ten times or more. J is TRBJ2-1 and V is TRBV20-1; no clear D. This CDR3 is built from 15 residues. Germline CDR1 DFQATT, CDR2 SNEGSKA (reference sequence). The V and J ends lost 3 bases and 9 bases respectively, with 21 bases between them. The CDR3 coding sequence is TGCAGTGCTAGGAGGACCGGATCTGTCGTGGCTGAGCAGTTCTTC. Residues: CSARRTGSVVAEQFF.

As to this clonotype: Compared with germline, one end of the junction differs, possibly owing to a read error. This chain joins TRBV5-5 and TRBJ1-5, with D unresolved. The length of the CDR3 is 13 residues. Germline-derived CDR1 and CDR2 are SGHKS and YYEKEE (reference sequence). The CDR3 loop reads CASSRQNNQPRHF. CDR3 bases: TGTGCCAGCAGTAGGCAGAACAATCAGCCCCGGCATTTT. Full variable domain (outside the CDR3, taken from reference TRBV5-5 and TRBJ1-5): DAGVTQSPTHLIKTRGQQVTLRCSPISGHKSVSWYQQVLGQGPQFIFQYYEKEERGRGNFPDRFSARQFPNYSSELNVNALLLGDSALYLCASSRQNNQPRHFGDGTRLSIL.

The chain couples TRBV29-1 to TRBJ2-3; D uncertain. Trimming removed 6 bases from V and 0 bases from J, with 10 bases in between. The germline gives CDR1 SQVTM, CDR2 ANQGSEA. The CDR3 totals 13 residues. The CDR3, as DNA: TGCAGCGTCACGGTGTCTAGCACAGATACGCAGTATTTT. This gives the protein CSVTVSSTDTQYF.

About this clonotype itself: A read error may be the cause here, since a much bigger clone is one base away. In DNA, the CDR3 is TGTGCCAACAGTTACAGGGTCGAGCAGTACTTC. It encodes CANSYRVEQYF. The J gene is TRBJ2-7, the V gene TRBV7-9; D perhaps matches TRBD1 (6 bases). With 10 bases removed from V and 6 bases from J, the gap between germline ends came to 13 bases. This CDR3 is built from 11 residues. Germline V gives CDR1 SEHNR, CDR2 FQNEAQ (reference sequence).

This clonotype was detected only a few times. One junction end does not reproduce the germline sequence, and a read error may be involved. The V call is TRBV29-1, the J call TRBJ1-4; a weak D match, TRBD1 (6 bases). Germline CDR1 and CDR2: SQVTM and ANQGSEA. The CDR3 has 12 residues. The CDR3 protein is CSVRGANGKLFF. The CDR3 DNA is TGCAGCGTTCGGGGGGCTAATGGAAAACTGTTTTTT.

V usage is TRBV4-1 and J usage is TRBJ2-5, with D perhaps being TRBD1 or TRBD2 (5 bases each). V lost 4 bases and J lost 5, with 14 bases in between. The germline CDR1 and CDR2 sequences are MGHRA and YSYEKL. The CDR3 runs 14 residues. CDR3 sequence (DNA): TGCGCCAGCAGCCGCCGGGCCTGGGGGGAGACCCAGTACTTC. This sequence encodes CASSRRAWGETQYF.

With respect to this clonotype: The conserved final phenylalanine or tryptophan is absent from the CDR3, which likely points to a read error. This chain connects TRBV6-6 to TRBJ2-4; tentative D call: TRBD2 (6 bases). The CDR3 runs to 15 residues. From germline, CDR1 is MNHNY and CDR2 SVGAGI (reference sequence). V lost 4 bases, J lost 0 bases, and 10 bases lay in between. For the CDR3, the DNA is TGTGCCAGCAGTTTAGGAGGGGCAGCCAAAAACATTCAGTACTTA. Amino acids: CASSLGGAAKNIQYL.

The chain is built from TRBV11-2 and TRBJ2-1; 7 bases match TRBD2. The CDR3 is 12 residues long. Germline V gives CDR1 SGHAT, CDR2 FQNNGV. Germline trimming cut 2 bases from V and 15 bases from J; bases unmatched to any gene: 7. CDR3: CASSLSRDYGFF. DNA for the CDR3: TGTGCCAGCAGCTTATCCCGGGACTACGGGTTCTTC.

The chain joins TRBV5-1 to TRBJ2-3, with 9 bases matching TRBD2. This CDR3 comprises 14 residues. V was clipped by 4 bases and J by 6 bases; unmatched bases: 6. The germline gives CDR1 SGHRS, CDR2 YFSETQ. DNA for the CDR3: TGCGCCAGCAGCCTAGCGGGGAGGATGGATACGCAGTATTTT. This encodes CASSLAGRMDTQYF.

This clonotype was observed many times. This sequence joins TRBV15 and TRBJ1-2; TRBD1 aligns across 7 bases. J gave up 5 bases and V 2 bases, and 11 bases lay outside the gene matches. The CDR3 extends over 16 amino acids. Germline V gene sequence: CDR1 LNHNV, CDR2 YYDKDF (reference sequence). The CDR3 loop is CATSRPSQGVGYGYTF. CDR3 DNA sequence: TGTGCCACCAGCAGACCCTCCCAGGGGGTCGGTTATGGCTACACCTTC.